These 31 T cell receptor beta chains came from one sample sequenced in a study of T cell responses to AZD1222 COVID-19 vaccine. Generated by immunoSEQ multiplex PCR, the TCRdb table keeps only in-frame clones and is missing some. The sample has about 200,000 clones; almost 90% are singletons. Sequenced material: peripheral blood, taken on day 0 of AZD1222 vaccination. The origin of the receptors is an adult in good health.

The V call is TRBV19, the J call TRBJ1-1; D ambiguous. Trimming shortened V by 7 bases and J by 1 base, and 10 bases separated the two germline ends. The CDR3 contains 13 residues. Germline-derived CDR1 and CDR2 are LNHDA and SQIVND (reference sequence). The CDR3 nucleotides read TGTGCCAGTAAGAGCCGGGAGAACACTGAAGCTTTCTTT. It codes for CASKSRENTEAFF.

The CDR3: CAISGTVDQPQHF. CDR3 DNA sequence: TGTGCCATCAGCGGGACAGTCGATCAGCCCCAGCATTTT. The chain links TRBV10-3 to TRBJ1-5; 7 bases align to TRBD1. The CDR3 is 13 residues long. The V gene end was trimmed by 6 bases and the J gene end by 5 bases; junction bases not matched to a gene: 4. Germline CDR1 is ENHRY and CDR2 is SYGVKD.

The chain has TRBV2 and TRBJ1-5; D unclear. Germline CDR1 SNHLY, CDR2 FYNNEI. The germline V and J ends were trimmed by 6 bases and 0 bases, with 9 bases remaining between them. This CDR3 is 14 amino acids long. CDR3 coding DNA: TGTGCCAGCAGGGGAGGTCGTAGCAATCAGCCCCAGCATTTT. It yields the protein CASRGGRSNQPQHF.

V and J are TRBV9 and TRBJ2-5, with 8 bases lining up with TRBD2. Trimming removed 4 bases from V and 5 bases from J; junction bases left unmatched: 10. The CDR3 contains 15 residues. In germline, CDR1 is SGDLS, CDR2 YYNGEE. The chain's CDR3 is CASSFLAGRRETQYF. Written as DNA, the CDR3 is TGTGCCAGCAGCTTCTTAGCGGGGCGGAGGGAGACCCAGTACTTC. The full variable domain, in which reference TRBV9 and TRBJ2-5 provide the parts outside the CDR3, is DSGVTQTPKHLITATGQRVTLRCSPRSGDLSVYWYQQSLDQGLQFLIQYYNGEERAKGNILERFSAQQFPDLHSELNLSSLELGDSALYFCASSFLAGRRETQYFGPGTRLLVL.

This clone appeared once. This chain links TRBV30 with TRBJ2-1, with D unclear. Looked up from germline, CDR1 is GTSNPN and CDR2 is SVGIG (reference sequence). Trimming stripped 3 bases from V and 7 bases from J, with 7 bases between. CDR3 length: 11 amino acids. The CDR3 DNA reads TGTGCCTGGAGCGCCCAGAATGAGCAGTTCTTC. Protein product: CAWSAQNEQFF.

This sequence joins TRBV7-8 and TRBJ2-5; no reliable D call. The CDR3 extends over 14 amino acids. Trimming pared 3 bases from V and 0 bases from J, leaving 8 bases between. The germline gives CDR1 SGHVS, CDR2 FQNEAQ. The DNA for the CDR3 is TGTGCCAGCAGCTTCACACCGTACCAAGAGACCCAGTACTTC. It codes for CASSFTPYQETQYF.

V usage is TRBV20-1 and J usage is TRBJ1-3; D gene ambiguous. Trimming removed 3 bases at V and 0 bases at J, with 9 bases between. The CDR3 has 14 amino acids. Germline-derived CDR1 and CDR2 are DFQATT and SNEGSKA (reference sequence). The CDR3 DNA follows: TGCAGTGCTAGTCCCCAGAACTCTGGAAACACCATATATTTT. This translates into CSASPQNSGNTIYF.

This clone was counted only a few times. V and J are TRBV30 and TRBJ2-6; possible D gene TRBD1, 6 bases. V gave up 2 bases and J gave up 0 bases, with 11 bases separating them. CDR3 size: 16 residues. Per germline, CDR1 GTSNPN and CDR2 SVGIG (reference sequence). CDR3 nucleotide sequence: TGTGCCTGGAGTTTCAGACAGGCCTCTGGGGCCAACGTCCTGACTTTC. Translation gives CAWSFRQASGANVLTF.

V and J are TRBV7-3 and TRBJ2-6; perhaps D is TRBD1 or TRBD2 (5 bases each). Trimming took 2 bases from V and 2 from J, leaving 7 bases between them. The CDR3 is made up of 15 amino acids. CDR1 and CDR2 (germline): SGHTA, FQGTGA. For the CDR3, the DNA is TGTGCCAGCAGCTTACGGGGCGCTGGGGCCAACGTCCTGACTTTC. Translation gives CASSLRGAGANVLTF.

The J gene is TRBJ2-1, the V gene TRBV9, with 8 nucleotides matching TRBD2. V was clipped by 4 bases and J by 3 bases; unmatched bases: 6. The CDR3 is 15 amino acids. Per the germline V gene, CDR1 is SGDLS and CDR2 is YYNGEE. In DNA, the CDR3 is TGTGCCAGCAGCCCGGGACTAGGAGACTACAATGAGCAGTTCTTC. Its protein is CASSPGLGDYNEQFF.

The chain carries TRBV27 and TRBJ1-5; D is possibly TRBD1 (5 bases). This CDR3 is built from 16 residues. CDR1 MNHEY and CDR2 SMNVEV come from the germline V gene (reference sequence). The V gene lost 0 bases and the J gene lost 0 bases, with 9 bases spanning the gap. This CDR3 is CASSLSGHYSNQPQHF. The DNA for the CDR3 is TGTGCCAGCAGTTTATCCGGACACTATAGCAATCAGCCCCAGCATTTT.

The genes are TRBV11-2 and TRBJ1-5; D is undetermined. CDR1 SGHAT and CDR2 FQNNGV come from the germline V gene. V was cut by 2 bases and J by 0 bases, with 11 bases left in between. The CDR3 is 16 residues long. The CDR3 sequence is CASSLQGGDSNQPQHF. The DNA of the CDR3 is TGTGCCAGCAGCTTACAAGGTGGCGATAGCAATCAGCCCCAGCATTTT.

The chain is built from TRBV6-2 or TRBV6-3 and TRBJ1-1; D remains unclear. V was shortened by 0 bases and J by 3 bases, with 11 bases between the two germline ends. The CDR3 sequence is 15 residues long. Germline CDR1 is MNHEY and CDR2 is SVGEGT. Here the CDR3 reads CASSYSRRKDTEAFF. The CDR3 nucleotides read TGTGCCAGCAGTTACTCGAGGCGGAAGGACACTGAAGCTTTCTTT.

The chain links TRBV3-1 (or the pseudogene TRBV3-2) to TRBJ2-1; 11 positions match TRBD1. V was clipped by 5 bases and J by 6 bases; unmatched bases: 6. The CDR3 has 15 residues. Per the germline V gene, CDR1 is LGHDT and CDR2 is YNNKEL (reference sequence). Here the CDR3 reads CASSLQGQGANEQFF. CDR3 bases: TGTGCCAGCAGCTTACAAGGACAGGGGGCCAATGAGCAGTTCTTC.

The chain has TRBV5-1 and TRBJ2-5, with 7 bases matching TRBD1. This CDR3 is built from 15 residues. CDR1 is SGHRS and CDR2 is YFSETQ in the germline V gene. With 1 base clipped from V and 10 bases from J, the junction kept 13 bases outside the gene matches. The CDR3 DNA sequence: TGCGCCAGCAGCTTGTCGGGACAGCCCTCAGTCGGCCAGTACTTC. Translating it yields CASSLSGQPSVGQYF.

The V gene is TRBV19, the J gene TRBJ2-1, with 7 bases that match TRBD2. This CDR3 has 16 amino acids. Germline CDR1 reads LNHDA; CDR2 reads SQIVND (reference sequence). Trimming removed 4 bases from V and 7 bases from J; junction bases left unmatched: 13. The CDR3 DNA sequence: TGTGCCAGTAGTACCCAGATGGGAGCGGGGAGAAATGAGCAGTTCTTC. Its protein product is CASSTQMGAGRNEQFF. Drawing the rest from reference TRBV19 and TRBJ2-1, the complete variable domain is DGGITQSPKYLFRKEGQNVTLSCEQNLNHDAMYWYRQDPGQGLRLIYYSQIVNDFQKGDIAEGYSVSREKKESFPLTVTSAQKNPTAFYLCASSTQMGAGRNEQFFGPGTRLTVL.

This rearrangement joins TRBV5-1 to TRBJ2-3, with D perhaps assigned TRBD1 or TRBD2 (6 bases each). Germline V gene data show CDR1 as SGHRS and CDR2 as YFSETQ. The V and J ends lost 6 bases and 6 bases respectively, with 26 bases between them. This CDR3 has 17 amino acids. CDR3 DNA sequence: TGCGCCAGCACTCCCAAGCTGGACAGCGGGCATGGGGATACGCAGTATTTT. This encodes CASTPKLDSGHGDTQYF.

The chain joins TRBV9 to TRBJ2-7; D gene ambiguous. The ends were cut back, 0 bases at V and 2 bases at J, with 12 bases in the middle. The CDR3 has 15 amino acids. The germline CDR1 and CDR2 sequences are SGDLS and YYNGEE. The CDR3 is CASSVESGPPYEQYF. The DNA of the CDR3 is TGTGCCAGCAGCGTAGAATCCGGGCCCCCCTACGAGCAGTACTTC.

This chain joins TRBV6-1 and TRBJ1-4; D is ambiguous. The V gene lost 1 base and the J gene lost 3 bases, with 9 bases spanning the gap. Germline values: CDR1 MNHNS, CDR2 SASEGT. The CDR3 has 15 residues. CDR3 bases: TGTGCCAGCAGTGAAGTTTGGGGTGCTAATGAAAAACTGTTTTTT. It encodes CASSEVWGANEKLFF.

The chain employs TRBV5-1 and TRBJ2-1; the D gene is possibly TRBD2 (6 bases). The CDR3 consists of 16 residues. In germline, CDR1 is SGHRS, CDR2 YFSETQ. With 5 bases removed from V and 7 bases from J, the gap between germline ends came to 22 bases. The CDR3 region is CASSNTLVNRGNEQFF. CDR3 coding DNA: TGCGCCAGCAGTAACACACTAGTGAACCGGGGGAATGAGCAGTTCTTC.

The chain carries TRBV6-5 and TRBJ1-1; D remains unclear. The germline V gene encodes CDR1 MNHEY and CDR2 SVGAGI. CDR3 size: 14 residues. Trimming took off 6 bases at V and 0 bases at J, with 11 bases between the two ends. For the CDR3, the DNA is TGTGCCAGCAGCCAGAGGCAGCTGAACACTGAAGCTTTCTTT. This sequence encodes CASSQRQLNTEAFF.

The count of this clone is one. V and J are TRBV3-1 (or the pseudogene TRBV3-2) and TRBJ1-2; D possibly corresponds to TRBD1 (5 bases). Trimming shortened V by 0 bases and J by 4 bases, and 9 bases separated the two germline ends. The germline V gene encodes CDR1 LGHDT and CDR2 YNNKEL (reference sequence). The length of the CDR3 is 14 residues. The CDR3 loop reads CASSQERDGYGYTF. DNA of the CDR3: TGTGCCAGCAGCCAAGAACGGGACGGCTATGGCTACACCTTC.

The CDR3 DNA sequence: TGCGCCAGCACAACAGGGGGCGTTGGTCAGCCCCAGCATTTT. Translating gives CASTTGGVGQPQHF. The V gene is TRBV23-1, the J gene TRBJ1-5; 9 nucleotides match TRBD1. TRBV23-1 is classed as an ORF, of uncertain function. Trimming removed 7 bases from V and 6 bases from J; junction bases left unmatched: 7. This CDR3 comprises 14 residues.

This chain links TRBV2 with TRBJ1-2, with D possibly being TRBD1 (6 bases). The CDR3 length is 13 residues. CDR1 SNHLY and CDR2 FYNNEI come from the germline V gene. V was pared by 8 bases and J by 8 bases, with 18 bases between. This CDR3 reads CASQRGPQGGYTF. CDR3 DNA sequence: TGTGCCAGCCAGAGGGGACCTCAGGGGGGCTACACCTTC.

The chain employs TRBV7-9 and TRBJ2-7; D is ambiguous. This CDR3 has 12 residues. CDR1 SEHNR and CDR2 FQNEAQ come from the germline V gene (reference sequence). The germline V and J ends were trimmed by 4 bases and 3 bases, with 7 bases remaining between them. In DNA form, the CDR3 reads TGTGCCAGCAGCTCCATCCTCTACGAGCAGTACTTC. Its protein is CASSSILYEQYF.

The V gene is TRBV5-1, the J gene TRBJ1-2, with 9 bases matching TRBD1. CDR3 length: 15 amino acids. After removal of 1 base from V and 5 bases from J, the junction contained 6 bases not matched to a gene. Germline assignment: CDR1 SGHRS and CDR2 YFSETQ. The CDR3: CASSLPDRGWYGYTF. The DNA of the CDR3 is TGCGCCAGCAGCTTGCCGGACAGGGGTTGGTATGGCTACACCTTC.

This chain connects TRBV5-4 to TRBJ1-4; 9 bases are shared with TRBD1. Looked up from germline, CDR1 is SGHNT and CDR2 is YYREEE (reference sequence). V lost 3 bases, J lost 3 bases, and 6 bases stayed unmatched. The CDR3 is made up of 16 amino acids. CDR3 protein: CASSSDRGPANEKLFF. In nucleotides, the CDR3 is TGTGCCAGCAGCTCGGACAGGGGCCCCGCTAATGAAAAACTGTTTTTT.

This clone has only a few counts. This chain connects TRBV18 to TRBJ1-3; no firm D call. In germline, CDR1 is KGHSH, CDR2 LQKENI. The CDR3 contains 13 residues. Trimming stripped 3 bases from V and 0 bases from J, with 3 bases between. DNA of the CDR3: TGTGCCAGCTCACCCTACTCTGGAAACACCATATATTTT. Its protein product is CASSPYSGNTIYF.

This chain connects TRBV15 to TRBJ1-5; 7 bases match TRBD1. The CDR3 length is 14 residues. CDR1 LNHNV and CDR2 YYDKDF come from the germline V gene (reference sequence). The V segment lost 4 bases and the J segment 6 bases; nucleotides outside the gene matches: 6. The chain's CDR3 is CATSKTGYGQPQHF. For the CDR3, the DNA is TGTGCCACCAGCAAGACAGGGTATGGTCAGCCCCAGCATTTT.

This chain uses TRBV7-9 with TRBJ1-1; D gene ambiguous. Trimming took off 5 bases at V and 4 bases at J, with 20 bases between the two ends. The CDR3 totals 16 residues. Germline V gene sequence: CDR1 SEHNR, CDR2 FQNEAQ (reference sequence). DNA of the CDR3: TGTGCCAGCAGCCCCCCTCTAGTATTTATAGGCACTGAAGCTTTCTTT. Its translation is CASSPPLVFIGTEAFF.

This clone was seen more than once but under ten times. V is TRBV7-8 and J is TRBJ1-5; no reliable D call. The length of the CDR3 is 14 residues. V was clipped by 5 bases and J by 1 base, with 9 bases between them. CDR1 and CDR2 from the germline V gene are SGHVS and FQNEAQ. CDR3 nucleotides: TGTGCCAGCAGCCCGCGAGGGAGCAATCAGCCCCAGCATTTT. Its translation is CASSPRGSNQPQHF.